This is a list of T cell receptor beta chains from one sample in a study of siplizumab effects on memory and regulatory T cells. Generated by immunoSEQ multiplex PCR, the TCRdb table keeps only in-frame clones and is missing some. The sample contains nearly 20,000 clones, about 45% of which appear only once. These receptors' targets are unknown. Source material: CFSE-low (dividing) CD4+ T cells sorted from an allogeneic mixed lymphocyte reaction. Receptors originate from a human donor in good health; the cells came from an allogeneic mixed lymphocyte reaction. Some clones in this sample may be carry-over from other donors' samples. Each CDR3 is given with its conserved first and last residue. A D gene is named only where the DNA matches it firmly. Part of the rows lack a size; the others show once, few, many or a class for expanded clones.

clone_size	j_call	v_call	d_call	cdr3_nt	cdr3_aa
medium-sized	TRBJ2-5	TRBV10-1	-	TGCGCCAGCAGTGAGTCAGGGGCGGGGAGGTCAGAGACCCAGTACTTC	CASSESGAGRSETQYF
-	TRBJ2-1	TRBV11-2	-	TGTGCCAGCAGCTTCGTGGGAGCCGGCGCCTACAATGAGCAGTTCTTC	CASSFVGAGAYNEQFF
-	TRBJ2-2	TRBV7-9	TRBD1	TGTGCCACCGACAGGGGTGTTATAATGGGCACCGGGGAGCTGTTTTTT	CATDRGVIMGTGELFF
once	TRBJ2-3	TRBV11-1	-	TGTGCCAGCAGCTTTTACGGGGGGCCCACAGATACGCAGTATTTT	CASSFYGGPTDTQYF
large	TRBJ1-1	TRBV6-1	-	TGTGCCAGCAGTGAAAGATCCGGATTCACTGAAGCTTTCTTT	CASSERSGFTEAFF
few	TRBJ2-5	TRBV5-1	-	TGCGCCAGCAGCTTGGGGGGCCTGAGAGGAGGGACCCAGTACTTC	CASSLGGLRGGTQYF
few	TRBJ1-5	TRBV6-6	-	TGTGCCAGCAGTTACTCGGAGTCGTATCAGCCCCAGCATTTT	CASSYSESYQPQHF
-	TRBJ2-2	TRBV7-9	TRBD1	TGTGCCAGCAGCCAGGACAGGGTCGGCACCGGGGAGCTGTTTTTT	CASSQDRVGTGELFF
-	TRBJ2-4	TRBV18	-	TGTGCCAGCTCACCTCTGAACAGAGACATTCAGTACTTC	CASSPLNRDIQYF
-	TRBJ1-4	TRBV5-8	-	TGTGCCAGCAGCTTAAGGGGTTGGACAACTAATGAAAAACTGTTTTTT	CASSLRGWTTNEKLFF
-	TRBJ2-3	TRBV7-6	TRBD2	TGTGCCAGCAGCTTTCTCCTAGCGGGTAGCACAGATACGCAGTATTTT	CASSFLLAGSTDTQYF
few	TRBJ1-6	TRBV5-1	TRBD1	TGCGCCAGCAGCGCCGCGACAGGGATCGGTTCACCCCTCCACTTT	CASSAATGIGSPLHF
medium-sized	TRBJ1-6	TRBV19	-	TGTGCCAGTAGTAATCCGTCCCTTTCACCCCTCCACTTT	CASSNPSLSPLHF
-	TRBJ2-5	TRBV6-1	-	TGTGCCAGCAGTCCCTGGGAGACCCAGTACTTC	CASSPWETQYF
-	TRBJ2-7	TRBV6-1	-	TGTGCCAGCAAAAATGTGGGTGAGCAGTACTTC	CASKNVGEQYF